The 19 T cell receptor beta chains presented below share a single source sample, sequenced in a study of T cell responses to AZD1222 COVID-19 vaccine. Assay used: immunoSEQ multiplex PCR; TCRdb lists only in-frame clones, some missing. The sample yields 84,000 or so clones, 70% to 90% seen once. Here the sequenced sample was peripheral blood, taken on day 0 of AZD1222 vaccination. The receptors derive from an adult in good health.

The chain carries TRBV19 and TRBJ1-5; 9 bases match TRBD1. This CDR3 is built from 17 residues. Germline CDR1 LNHDA, CDR2 SQIVND (reference sequence). Germline trimming cut 2 bases from V and 0 bases from J; bases unmatched to any gene: 5. CDR3: CASSISGQGNSNQPQHF. The CDR3 DNA sequence: TGTGCCAGTAGTATATCCGGACAGGGGAATAGCAATCAGCCCCAGCATTTT.

The rearrangement uses TRBV9 and TRBJ1-1, with TRBD1 matching 9 bases. The V gene's germline CDR1 is SGDLS and CDR2 YYNGEE. The V segment lost 4 bases and the J segment 4 bases; nucleotides outside the gene matches: 8. The CDR3 covers 15 residues. Here the CDR3 reads CASSPRSQGATEAFF. Here the CDR3 DNA reads TGTGCCAGCAGCCCGAGGTCACAGGGGGCCACTGAAGCTTTCTTT.

The chain carries TRBV2 and TRBJ1-6; TRBD1 matches at 9 bases. The V gene's germline CDR1 is SNHLY and CDR2 FYNNEI. After removal of 8 bases from V and 1 base from J, the junction contained 6 bases not matched to a gene. This CDR3 has 16 residues. The CDR3 nucleotides are TGTGCCAGCGGCAGGGACAGGGTATCCTATAATTCACCCCTCCACTTT. Its protein is CASGRDRVSYNSPLHF.

The J gene is TRBJ1-1, the V gene TRBV12-3 or TRBV12-4, with D possibly being TRBD1 (5 bases). V was trimmed by 6 bases and J by 11 bases, leaving 16 bases between them. CDR3 length equals 12 residues. The CDR3 sequence is CASRKQGYGAFF. Here the CDR3 DNA reads TGTGCCAGCAGGAAGCAGGGATACGGCGCTTTCTTT.

This chain joins TRBV5-1 and TRBJ1-1; perhaps TRBD1 as D (5 bases). CDR3 size: 15 residues. The germline V and J ends were trimmed by 5 bases and 0 bases, with 14 bases remaining between them. Germline lookup yields CDR1 SGHRS and CDR2 YFSETQ. In nucleotides, the CDR3 is TGCGCCAGCAGGGGGGTCCTAGCCTTGAACACTGAAGCTTTCTTT. Translated: CASRGVLALNTEAFF. The variable domain in full, completed from reference TRBV5-1 and TRBJ1-1, reads KAGVTQTPRYLIKTRGQQVTLSCSPISGHRSVSWYQQTPGQGLQFLFEYFSETQRNKGNFPGRFSGRQFSNSRSEMNVSTLELGDSALYLCASRGVLALNTEAFFGQGTRLTVV.

This rearrangement joins TRBV12-3 or TRBV12-4 to TRBJ1-5; D not certain. Trimming stripped 5 bases from V and 2 bases from J, with 7 bases between. This CDR3 has 13 residues. The CDR3, as DNA: TGTGCCAGCAGTCGGGCAGGCAATCAGCCCCAGCATTTT. This sequence encodes CASSRAGNQPQHF.

This sequence joins TRBV30 and TRBJ1-5, with D possibly TRBD1 on 5 matching bases. V was pared by 2 bases and J by 2 bases, with 13 bases between. The CDR3 runs 15 residues. Germline V gives CDR1 GTSNPN, CDR2 SVGIG (reference sequence). CDR3 sequence (DNA): TGTGCCTGGAGTCCGGGACTTTTAGGCAATCAGCCCCAGCATTTT. Translating it yields CAWSPGLLGNQPQHF.

This rearrangement joins TRBV28 to TRBJ2-7; 9 bases match TRBD1. The germline V gene encodes CDR1 MDHEN and CDR2 SYDVKM. V shed 6 bases and J 4 bases; nucleotides not matched to a gene: 10. The CDR3 loop spans 15 amino acids. CDR3 sequence reads: CASSLTTGGAYEQYF. In DNA, the CDR3 is TGTGCCAGCAGCCTAACGACAGGGGGAGCTTACGAGCAGTACTTC.

The chain combines TRBV6-9 with TRBJ1-1; 7 bases line up with TRBD1. CDR1 is MNHGY and CDR2 is SVAAGI in the germline V gene. The J segment lost 0 bases and the V segment lost 4 bases, leaving 2 bases of the junction unmatched. The CDR3 runs 14 residues. The CDR3 loop reads CASSLGQMNTEAFF. The CDR3 DNA reads as TGTGCCAGCAGTTTGGGACAGATGAACACTGAAGCTTTCTTT.

The rearrangement links TRBV24-1 to TRBJ2-1, with 15 bases aligning to TRBD2. The V segment lost 9 bases and the J segment 7 bases; nucleotides outside the gene matches: 0. The CDR3 sequence is 13 residues long. From germline, CDR1 is KGHDR and CDR2 SFDVKD. CDR3 in DNA: TGTGCCACCGGGACTAGCGGGGGGAATGAGCAGTTCTTC. It yields the protein CATGTSGGNEQFF.

The chain carries TRBV6-1 and TRBJ1-3, with no clear D. The CDR3 runs 13 residues. Germline assignment: CDR1 MNHNS and CDR2 SASEGT. V shed 0 bases and J shed 4 bases, with 4 bases lying between them. CDR3 amino acids: CASSEAGGNTIYF. CDR3 DNA: TGTGCCAGCAGTGAAGCGGGGGGAAACACCATATATTTT.

The CDR3 region is CASRRDSFAGGGDEQYF. The DNA of the CDR3 is TGTGCCAGTAGGAGGGACAGTTTCGCGGGAGGTGGGGATGAGCAGTACTTC. This sequence joins TRBV19 and TRBJ2-7, with D possibly being TRBD2 (8 bases). V lost 6 bases and J lost 7, with 28 bases in between. CDR3 length: 17 amino acids. Germline lookup yields CDR1 LNHDA and CDR2 SQIVND (reference sequence). The full variable domain, completed using reference TRBV19 and TRBJ2-7, is DGGITQSPKYLFRKEGQNVTLSCEQNLNHDAMYWYRQDPGQGLRLIYYSQIVNDFQKGDIAEGYSVSREKKESFPLTVTSAQKNPTAFYLCASRRDSFAGGGDEQYFGPGTRLTVT.

In nucleotides, the CDR3 is TGCGCCAGCAGCCCCGGACAGGGCTCGTCTGGAAACACCATATATTTT. This translates into CASSPGQGSSGNTIYF. J is TRBJ1-3 and V is TRBV5-1, with 8 bases aligning to TRBD1. With V trimmed by 4 bases and J by 1 base, 7 bases remained unmatched. The CDR3 is 16 residues long. In germline, CDR1 is SGHRS, CDR2 YFSETQ.

Notes on this clone: Its ends do not fully match the called genes, so a read error is possible. This chain uses TRBV6-5 with TRBJ1-6; 7 nucleotides align to TRBD1. Germline CDR1 MNHEY, CDR2 SVGAGI. This CDR3 contains 16 residues. In DNA, the CDR3 is TGTGCCAGGAGTTACTCGAGGCAGGGGGATAATTCACCCCTCCACTTT. It translates to CARSYSRQGDNSPLHF.

The table lists this clone with a few counts. This sequence joins TRBV7-8 and TRBJ1-1, with D maybe TRBD1 (5 bases). Per the germline V gene, CDR1 is SGHVS and CDR2 is FQNEAQ. Trimming cost V 0 bases and J 11 bases, with 22 bases left between them. This CDR3 has 16 residues. For the CDR3, the DNA is TGTGCCAGCAGCTTAGCGGGGGGAAGGACCGACTTTGTGGCTTTCTTT. Amino acid sequence: CASSLAGGRTDFVAFF.

CDR3: CAINGQGVNTGELFF. CDR3 in DNA: TGTGCCATTAACGGACAGGGGGTAAACACCGGGGAGCTGTTTTTT. The rearrangement joins TRBV6-5 to TRBJ2-2; TRBD1 aligns across 10 bases. V dropped 10 bases and J dropped 2; count of bases not matched to a gene: 7. The CDR3 is 15 amino acids. CDR1 and CDR2 from the germline V gene are MNHEY and SVGAGI.

The chain carries TRBV2 and TRBJ1-6; 8 nucleotides match TRBD1. CDR1 is SNHLY and CDR2 is FYNNEI in the germline V gene. This CDR3 is built from 17 residues. J was trimmed by 6 bases and V by 8 bases; bases with no gene match: 15. CDR3 residues: CASAKRGQGPLNSPLHF. As DNA, the CDR3 is TGTGCCAGCGCTAAAAGAGGACAGGGTCCCCTTAATTCACCCCTCCACTTT.

The chain joins TRBV7-8 to TRBJ2-5; unclear D gene. This CDR3 has 15 amino acids. The V gene lost 1 base and the J gene lost 4 bases, with 13 bases spanning the gap. The germline V gene encodes CDR1 SGHVS and CDR2 FQNEAQ. CDR3 sequence (DNA): TGTGCCAGCAGCTTAGAGGGTTCCTCCGGAGAGACCCAGTACTTC. It is translated as CASSLEGSSGETQYF.

The chain is built from TRBV9 and TRBJ1-1; D not resolved. The CDR3 extends over 13 amino acids. Germline values: CDR1 SGDLS, CDR2 YYNGEE. Trimming left V 4 bases short and J 4 bases short, with 11 bases between. CDR3 coding DNA: TGTGCCAGCAGCTCCTCCGAGGTCACTGAAGCTTTCTTT. Amino acid sequence: CASSSSEVTEAFF.